These 20 T cell receptor beta chains share one sample of origin, sequenced in a study of CD8+CD57+ T cells in acquired aplastic anemia. TCR beta VDJ and CDR3 were profiled, and genomic DNA was the template. One entry per CDR3 protein, called by TCRdb with MiXCR from the reads. The sample has roughly 220,000 distinct CDR3 sequences, less than 75% seen once; the top ten hold around three fifths. In patients chosen for sequencing, flow cytometry had shown CD8+CD57+ cell expansion. The material sequenced was sorted CD4+, CD8+, or CD8+CD57+ T cells (not recorded which) from PBMCs. The receptors shown here come from a human donor with aplastic anemia.

This chain's CDR3 is CASSLESETDTQYF. The CDR3 DNA reads as TGCGCCAGCAGCTTGGAGAGCGAGACAGATACGCAGTATTTT. V and J are TRBV5-1 and TRBJ2-3; D is uncertain. CDR1 and CDR2 (germline): SGHRS, YFSETQ. CDR3 size: 14 residues. Trimming shortened V by 0 bases and J by 3 bases, and 8 bases separated the two germline ends.

V usage is TRBV2 and J usage is TRBJ2-7; tentative D call: TRBD1 (6 bases). V shed 5 bases and J shed 2 bases, with 16 bases lying between them. There are 15 residues in the CDR3. The germline gives CDR1 SNHLY, CDR2 FYNNEI. This chain's CDR3 is CASSPLPGQTYEQYF. CDR3 in DNA: TGTGCCAGCAGTCCGCTTCCGGGACAAACCTACGAGCAGTACTTC.

The chain employs TRBV10-2 and TRBJ1-1; D gene unclear. Per the germline V gene, CDR1 is WSHSY and CDR2 is SAAADI. This CDR3 contains 13 residues. The ends were cut back, 0 bases at V and 5 bases at J, with 7 bases in the middle. The CDR3 protein is CASSESPITEAFF. In DNA, the CDR3 is TGCGCCAGCAGTGAGTCCCCGATTACTGAAGCTTTCTTT.

This clonotype was seen more than once but under ten times. This CDR3 reads CASSKNRDTNNEQFF. The CDR3 DNA reads as TGTGCCAGCAGCAAGAACCGGGACACCAACAATGAGCAGTTCTTC. The chain employs TRBV7-6 and TRBJ2-1; possible D gene TRBD1, 6 bases. V was shortened by 5 bases and J by 5 bases, with 16 bases between the two germline ends. Germline loops: CDR1 SGHVS, CDR2 FNYEAQ. This CDR3 has 15 residues.

The chain uses TRBV20-1 and TRBJ2-7; TRBD2 is a possible D gene (6 bases). Trimming stripped 5 bases from V and 8 bases from J, with 16 bases between. The CDR3 totals 12 residues. CDR1 DFQATT and CDR2 SNEGSKA come from the germline V gene (reference sequence). The CDR3 here is CSAPWAGRKQYF. The CDR3 DNA follows: TGCAGTGCTCCATGGGCGGGGAGAAAGCAGTACTTC.

The genes are TRBV2 and TRBJ2-2, with D maybe TRBD1 (5 bases). The CDR3 contains 11 residues. Per germline, CDR1 SNHLY and CDR2 FYNNEI. The V and J ends lost 8 bases and 15 bases respectively, with 16 bases between them. DNA for the CDR3: TGTGCCAGCTGTAACGCAGGGTGGATGTTTTTT. Amino acids: CASCNAGWMFF. The whole variable domain, filled in from reference TRBV2 and TRBJ2-2, reads EPEVTQTPSHQVTQMGQEVILRCVPISNHLYFYWYRQILGQKVEFLVSFYNNEISEKSEIFDDQFSVERPDGSNFTLKIRSTKLEDSAMYFCASCNAGWMFFGEGSRLTVL.

This clonotype was detected only a few times. This chain joins TRBV15 and TRBJ2-1, with 9 bases lining up with TRBD1. J lost 9 bases, V lost 0 bases, and 6 bases had no gene match. Germline CDR1 is LNHNV and CDR2 is YYDKDF (reference sequence). The length of the CDR3 is 15 residues. CDR3 DNA: TGTGCCACCAGCAGAGATGGGACAGGGCTTTCTGAGCAGTTCTTC. Translation gives CATSRDGTGLSEQFF.

This clonotype has more than one count but fewer than ten. The chain couples TRBV20-1 to TRBJ2-6; D gene ambiguous. Germline values: CDR1 DFQATT, CDR2 SNEGSKA (reference sequence). This CDR3 region has 15 residues. The V gene lost 6 bases and the J gene lost 2 bases, with 14 bases spanning the gap. DNA of the CDR3: TGCAGTGCGTATAGGGCAGTCGCTGGGGCCAACGTCCTGACTTTC. This translates into CSAYRAVAGANVLTF.

This clonotype came up once. The conserved phenylalanine or tryptophan is not found at the CDR3 terminus, so this likely reflects a read error. The chain has TRBV12-3 or TRBV12-4 and TRBJ1-2; D gene ambiguous. CDR3 length equals 14 residues. Trimming stripped 0 bases from V and 4 bases from J, with 9 bases between. The CDR3 spells CASSLAGLLYGYTL. In nucleotides, the CDR3 is TGTGCCAGCAGTTTAGCCGGGTTACTCTATGGCTACACCCTC.

This clonotype has just one count. J is TRBJ2-1 and V is TRBV24-1; 8 bases align to TRBD2. Germline assignment: CDR1 KGHDR and CDR2 SFDVKD. V dropped 4 bases and J dropped 6; count of bases not matched to a gene: 10. The CDR3 is 16 residues long. The CDR3 is CATSEGLAGMVNEQFF. The CDR3 DNA reads TGTGCCACCAGTGAGGGGCTAGCGGGTATGGTCAATGAGCAGTTCTTC.

V gene TRBV9 combines with J gene TRBJ2-7; TRBD1 agrees at 7 bases. The V segment lost 3 bases and the J segment 1 base; nucleotides outside the gene matches: 4. Germline CDR1 reads SGDLS; CDR2 reads YYNGEE. This CDR3 has 14 residues. The CDR3 region is CASSAQGFSYEQYF. The CDR3, as DNA: TGTGCCAGCAGCGCACAGGGGTTTTCCTACGAGCAGTACTTC. Full variable domain (outside the CDR3, taken from reference TRBV9 and TRBJ2-7): DSGVTQTPKHLITATGQRVTLRCSPRSGDLSVYWYQQSLDQGLQFLIQYYNGEERAKGNILERFSAQQFPDLHSELNLSSLELGDSALYFCASSAQGFSYEQYFGPGTRLTVT.

This clonotype has ten or more counts. V is TRBV12-3 or TRBV12-4 and J is TRBJ2-7, with 9 bases that match TRBD1. This CDR3 contains 22 residues. With 6 bases clipped from V and 0 bases from J, the junction kept 27 bases outside the gene matches. CDR3 sequence: CASSFSLTTGGEPSPISYEQYF. CDR3 coding DNA: TGTGCCAGCAGCTTTTCGCTGACAACAGGGGGCGAACCAAGCCCTATCTCCTACGAGCAGTACTTC.

The CDR3 region has the DNA TGCAGTGTTAGTCCGGAGAACGAGCAGTACTTC. Its translation is CSVSPENEQYF. The chain combines TRBV20-1 with TRBJ2-7, with D uncertain. This CDR3 comprises 11 residues. The V gene's germline CDR1 is DFQATT and CDR2 SNEGSKA (reference sequence). The V gene lost 7 bases and the J gene lost 5 bases, with 12 bases spanning the gap.

On this clonotype: One end of the junction varies from germline; a read error may be responsible. This chain links TRBV7-9 with TRBJ2-7; no firm D call. CDR1 is SEHNR, CDR2 FQNEAQ, per germline (reference sequence). The CDR3 totals 12 residues. This chain's CDR3 is CANSLRGYEQYF. The DNA of the CDR3 is TGTGCCAACAGCTTGAGAGGCTACGAGCAGTACTTC.

This clonotype has a count of ten or more. The chain recombines TRBV12-3 or TRBV12-4 with TRBJ2-7, with 7 bases matching TRBD1. CDR3 length equals 14 residues. Trimming removed 7 bases from V and 1 base from J; junction bases left unmatched: 7. The CDR3 DNA reads as TGTGCCAGCACCGGACAGGAGTTGTCCTACGAGCAGTACTTC. It yields the protein CASTGQELSYEQYF.

On this clonotype: The junction departs from germline at one end; a sequencing error may be responsible. The J gene is TRBJ2-3, the V gene TRBV10-1, with 13 bases aligning to TRBD2. The CDR3 is 15 residues long. The germline V gene has CDR1 WNHNN and CDR2 SYGVQD (reference sequence). The CDR3 protein is CASSVLAGGKDTQYF. The CDR3 region has the DNA TGTGCCAGCAGTGTACTAGCGGGGGGGAAAGATACGCAGTATTTT.

This clonotype has ten or more counts. The chain carries TRBV5-8 and TRBJ2-3; 7 bases are a match to TRBD1. CDR3 size: 15 residues. Germline-derived CDR1 and CDR2 are SGHTS and YDEGEE. V lost 4 bases and J lost 6; bases outside the gene matches: 11. This CDR3 is CASSIRGISGDTQYF. The CDR3 region has the DNA TGTGCCAGCAGCATCAGGGGGATTTCAGGGGATACGCAGTATTTT. Together with reference TRBV5-8 and TRBJ2-3, the CDR3 gives the full variable domain: EAGVTQSPTHLIKTRGQQATLRCSPISGHTSVYWYQQALGLGLQFLLWYDEGEERNRGNFPPRFSGRQFPNYSSELNVNALELEDSALYLCASSIRGISGDTQYFGPGTRLTVL.

This sequence joins TRBV7-2 and TRBJ1-1; a weak D match, TRBD1 (6 bases). Trimming pared 5 bases from V and 1 base from J, leaving 8 bases between. CDR1 and CDR2 (germline): SGHTA, FQGNSA. The CDR3 is 13 residues long. Here the CDR3 DNA reads TGTGCCAGCAGCAAACAGGGGAACACTGAAGCTTTCTTT. This encodes CASSKQGNTEAFF.

This rearrangement joins TRBV2 to TRBJ2-1; perhaps TRBD2 as D (6 bases). From germline, CDR1 is SNHLY and CDR2 FYNNEI. Trimming removed 8 bases from V and 0 bases from J, with 14 bases in between. This CDR3 has 15 residues. The CDR3 nucleotides read TGTGCCAGCGTGACTAGTTCCAGCTCCTACAATGAGCAGTTCTTC. It yields the protein CASVTSSSSYNEQFF.

The V and J genes are TRBV7-3 and TRBJ2-3; maybe TRBD1 (7 bases). This CDR3 is 15 amino acids long. The V end lost 2 bases, the J end lost 1 base, and 10 bases lay between the germline ends. Looked up from germline, CDR1 is SGHTA and CDR2 is FQGTGA. The CDR3 is CASSLQGGGTDTQYF. The CDR3 DNA sequence: TGTGCCAGCAGCTTACAGGGGGGCGGCACAGATACGCAGTATTTT.